These T cell receptor beta chains were read from a single sample in a study of T cell repertoires in cytomegalovirus infection. TCRdb re-derived calls from the reads in MiXCR, one entry per CDR3 protein. The data hold hundreds of thousands of distinct CDR3 sequences, with 15% to 20% observed a single time. Material: PBMCs. Receptors were obtained from a human donor in good health (CMV status not recorded). Some clones in this sample may be carry-over from other donors' samples. The CDR3 runs from the conserved cysteine through the conserved F or W. The D gene is left open where the match is weak. Only part of the rows carry a size: once, few, many, or a class if the clone is expanded.

v_call	clone_size	d_call	j_call	cdr3_length	cdr3_aa	cdr3_nt
TRBV4-1	NA	NA	TRBJ2-5	15	CASSRGTVAQETQYF	TGCGCCAGCAGCCGCGGGACAGTTGCCCAAGAGACCCAGTACTTC
TRBV6-1	many	NA	TRBJ1-6	13	CASSGRDTGPLHF	TGTGCCAGCAGTGGCCGGGACACCGGACCCCTCCACTTT
TRBV27	NA	NA	TRBJ2-2	13	CASSFGHTGELFF	TGTGCCAGCAGTTTCGGCCACACCGGGGAGCTGTTTTTT
TRBV29-1	few	NA	TRBJ2-3	12	CSLGVTTDTQYF	TGCAGCCTAGGGGTGACAACAGATACGCAGTATTTT
TRBV2	NA	TRBD1	TRBJ2-7	13	CASSDRWTGVQYF	TGTGCCAGCAGTGACCGTTGGACAGGGGTGCAGTACTTC
TRBV12-3/TRBV12-4	NA	TRBD1	TRBJ1-2	17	CASSFAPYRGNNYGYTF	TGTGCCAGCAGTTTCGCACCCTACAGGGGCAACAACTATGGCTACACCTTC
TRBV12-5	many	NA	TRBJ1-1	14	CASGAGLPNTEAFF	TGTGCTAGTGGTGCGGGACTCCCGAACACTGAAGCTTTCTTT
TRBV11-2	many	NA	TRBJ2-1	16	CASSLGLHSQEHEQFF	TGTGCCAGCAGCTTAGGTCTGCACTCGCAGGAGCATGAGCAGTTCTTC
TRBV24-1	few	TRBD1	TRBJ1-5	18	CATSDLNRDRGSNQPQHF	TGTGCCACCAGTGATTTGAACCGGGACAGGGGAAGCAATCAGCCCCAGCATTTT
TRBV9	NA	TRBD1	TRBJ2-5	17	CASSVGQGQAYQETQYF	TGTGCCAGCAGCGTAGGACAAGGACAGGCGTACCAAGAGACCCAGTACTTC
TRBV7-2	many	NA	TRBJ2-5	13	CASSLGLEETQYF	TGTGCCAGCAGCTTAGGACTTGAGGAGACCCAGTACTTC
TRBV7-9	many	NA	TRBJ2-1	13	CASSQPVRNEQFF	TGTGCCAGCAGCCAACCCGTACGCAATGAGCAGTTCTTC
TRBV5-6	NA	NA	TRBJ1-6	17	CASSLFTTTRWNSPLHF	TGTGCCAGCAGCTTATTTACGACAACTAGGTGGAATTCACCCCTCCACTTT
TRBV10-3	NA	TRBD1	TRBJ1-3	14	CAISGGQDGNTIYF	TGTGCCATCAGTGGCGGACAGGACGGAAACACCATATATTTT
TRBV6-1	NA	TRBD1	TRBJ1-4	14	CASIGRTGIEKLFF	TGTGCCAGCATTGGAAGGACAGGGATTGAAAAACTGTTTTTT
TRBV12-3/TRBV12-4	few	TRBD1	TRBJ1-1	15	CASSQGQGRGTEAFF	TGTGCCAGCAGCCAAGGACAGGGTAGGGGTACTGAAGCTTTCTTT
TRBV7-6	many	NA	TRBJ2-1	16	CASSVKSGSSYNEQFF	TGTGCCAGCAGCGTAAAAAGTGGGAGCTCCTACAATGAGCAGTTCTTC
TRBV5-4	NA	TRBD1	TRBJ2-3	18	CASSLHPGQGASTDTQYF	TGTGCCAGCAGCTTACACCCGGGACAGGGGGCCAGCACAGATACGCAGTATTTT
TRBV27	NA	NA	TRBJ2-2	14	CASSPTAQSGELFF	TGTGCCAGCAGTCCCACGGCCCAGTCCGGGGAGCTGTTTTTT
TRBV18	NA	TRBD1	TRBJ1-1	13	CASSPTGGTEAFF	TGTGCCAGCTCACCGACAGGGGGCACTGAAGCTTTCTTT
TRBV10-3	few	NA	TRBJ1-5	15	CAISETGFSGQPQHF	TGTGCCATCAGTGAGACAGGTTTTTCCGGACAGCCCCAGCATTTT
TRBV6-6	NA	TRBD1	TRBJ1-5	13	CASRLQGADAQHF	TGTGCCAGCAGGCTACAGGGGGCTGACGCCCAGCATTTT
TRBV9	NA	TRBD2	TRBJ2-3	15	CASSVGAGGTDTQYF	TGTGCCAGCAGCGTAGGGGCGGGGGGCACAGATACGCAGTATTTT
TRBV12-3/TRBV12-4	many	NA	TRBJ2-1	17	CASSLRGGGSYYNEQFF	TGTGCCAGCAGTTTGAGGGGGGGGGGCTCTTATTACAATGAGCAGTTCTTC
TRBV5-4	NA	NA	TRBJ1-1	12	CASSFTGREAFF	TGTGCCAGCAGCTTCACAGGGAGGGAAGCTTTCTTT
TRBV20-1	NA	TRBD1	TRBJ1-6	15	CSASTGTGRISPLHF	TGCAGTGCTAGTACCGGGACAGGGCGTATTTCACCCCTCCACTTT
TRBV4-3	few	NA	TRBJ1-5	14	CASSQEGGRGPQHF	TGCGCCAGCAGCCAGGAAGGCGGCCGTGGCCCCCAGCATTTT